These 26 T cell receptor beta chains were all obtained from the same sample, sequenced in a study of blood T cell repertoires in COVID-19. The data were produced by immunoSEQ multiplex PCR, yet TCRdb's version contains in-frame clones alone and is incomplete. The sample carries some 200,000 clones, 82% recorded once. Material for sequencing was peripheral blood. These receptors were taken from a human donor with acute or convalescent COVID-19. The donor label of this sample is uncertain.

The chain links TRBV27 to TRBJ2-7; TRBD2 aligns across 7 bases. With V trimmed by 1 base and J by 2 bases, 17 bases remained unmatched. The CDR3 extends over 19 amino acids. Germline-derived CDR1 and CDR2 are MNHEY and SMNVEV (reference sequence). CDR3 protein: CASSLYPPGLLNTAYEQYF. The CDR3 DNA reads TGTGCCAGCAGTTTATATCCCCCGGGACTACTAAATACCGCCTACGAGCAGTACTTC.

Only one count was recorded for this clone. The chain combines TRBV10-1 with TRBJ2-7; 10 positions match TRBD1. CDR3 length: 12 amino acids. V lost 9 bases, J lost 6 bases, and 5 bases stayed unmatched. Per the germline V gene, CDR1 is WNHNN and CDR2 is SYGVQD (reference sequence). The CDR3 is CARTGTGVEQYF. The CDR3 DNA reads TGCGCCAGAACCGGGACAGGGGTCGAGCAGTACTTC.

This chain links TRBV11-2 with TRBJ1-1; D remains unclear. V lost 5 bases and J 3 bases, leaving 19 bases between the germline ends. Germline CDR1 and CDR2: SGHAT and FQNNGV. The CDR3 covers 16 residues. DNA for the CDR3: TGTGCCAGCAGCCCCCGGGTACGGGGTAGCGACACTGAAGCTTTCTTT. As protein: CASSPRVRGSDTEAFF.

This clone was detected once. This CDR3 reads CASSFGRSYSNQPQHF. DNA of the CDR3: TGTGCCAGCAGCTTCGGTAGATCCTATAGCAATCAGCCCCAGCATTTT. This rearrangement joins TRBV7-9 to TRBJ1-5; D gene uncertain. This CDR3 contains 16 residues. Germline assignment: CDR1 SEHNR and CDR2 FQNEAQ (reference sequence). With 3 bases removed from V and 0 bases from J, the gap between germline ends came to 12 bases.

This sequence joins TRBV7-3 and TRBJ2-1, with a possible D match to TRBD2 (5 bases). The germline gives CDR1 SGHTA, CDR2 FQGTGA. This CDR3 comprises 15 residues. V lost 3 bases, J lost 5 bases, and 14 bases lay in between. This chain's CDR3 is CASSLRRATNNEQFF. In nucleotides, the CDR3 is TGTGCCAGCAGCTTGAGGCGGGCTACTAACAATGAGCAGTTCTTC.

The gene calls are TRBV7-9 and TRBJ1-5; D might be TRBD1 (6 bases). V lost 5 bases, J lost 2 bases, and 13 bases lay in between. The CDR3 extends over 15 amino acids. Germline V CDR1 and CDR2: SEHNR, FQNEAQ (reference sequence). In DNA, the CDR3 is TGTGCCAGCAGCCCAGGGGATGGGGGCAATCAGCCCCAGCATTTT. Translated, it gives CASSPGDGGNQPQHF.

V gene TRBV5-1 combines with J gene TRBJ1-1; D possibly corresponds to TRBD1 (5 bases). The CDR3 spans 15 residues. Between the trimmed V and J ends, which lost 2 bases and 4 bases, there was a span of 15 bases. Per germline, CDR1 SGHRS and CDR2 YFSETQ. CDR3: CASSFHQGLGTEAFF. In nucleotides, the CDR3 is TGCGCCAGCAGCTTTCATCAGGGTCTCGGCACTGAAGCTTTCTTT.

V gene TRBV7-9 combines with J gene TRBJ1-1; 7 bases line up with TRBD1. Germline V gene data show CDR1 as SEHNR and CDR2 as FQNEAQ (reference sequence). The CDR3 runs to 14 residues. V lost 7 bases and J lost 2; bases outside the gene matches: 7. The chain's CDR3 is CASIAQGGNTEAFF. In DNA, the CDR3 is TGTGCCAGCATCGCCCAGGGGGGAAACACTGAAGCTTTCTTT. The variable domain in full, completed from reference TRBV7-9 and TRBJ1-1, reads DTGVSQNPRHKITKRGQNVTFRCDPISEHNRLYWYRQTLGQGPEFLTYFQNEAQLEKSRLLSDRFSAERPKGSFSTLEIQRTEQGDSAMYLCASIAQGGNTEAFFGQGTRLTVV.

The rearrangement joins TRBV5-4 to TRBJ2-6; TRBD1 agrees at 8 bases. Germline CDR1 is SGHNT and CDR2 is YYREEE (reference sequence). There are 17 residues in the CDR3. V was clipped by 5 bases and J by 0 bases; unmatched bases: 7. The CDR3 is CASSFFTGGSGANVLTF. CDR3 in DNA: TGTGCCAGCAGTTTTTTTACAGGGGGCTCTGGGGCCAACGTCCTGACTTTC.

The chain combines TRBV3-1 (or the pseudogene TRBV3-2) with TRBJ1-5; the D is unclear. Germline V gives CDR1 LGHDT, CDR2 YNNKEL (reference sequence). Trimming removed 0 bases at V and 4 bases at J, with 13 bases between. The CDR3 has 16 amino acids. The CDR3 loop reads CASSQDSPKANQPQHF. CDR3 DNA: TGTGCCAGCAGCCAAGATAGTCCAAAAGCTAATCAGCCCCAGCATTTT.

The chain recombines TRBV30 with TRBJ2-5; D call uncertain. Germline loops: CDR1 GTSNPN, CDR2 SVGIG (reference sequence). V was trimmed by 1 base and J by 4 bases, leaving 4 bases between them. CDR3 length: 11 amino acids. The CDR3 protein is CAWSASETQYF. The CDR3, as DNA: TGTGCCTGGAGTGCCTCAGAGACCCAGTACTTC.

CDR3 protein: CASSRESPRTGSPQYF. The CDR3 coding sequence is TGTGCCAGCAGCCGAGAGTCCCCCAGGACAGGGTCTCCCCAGTACTTC. The V gene is TRBV11-2, the J gene TRBJ2-7, with 8 nucleotides matching TRBD1. Germline V CDR1 and CDR2: SGHAT, FQNNGV. This CDR3 spans 16 amino acids. The ends lost 5 bases at V and 10 bases at J; junction bases unmatched: 19.

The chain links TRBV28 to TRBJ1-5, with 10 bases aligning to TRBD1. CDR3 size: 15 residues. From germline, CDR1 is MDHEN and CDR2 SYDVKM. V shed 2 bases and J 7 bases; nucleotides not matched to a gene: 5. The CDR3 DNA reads TGTGCCAGCAGTTTAGGGACAGGGGCGAGCCAGCCCCAGCATTTT. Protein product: CASSLGTGASQPQHF.

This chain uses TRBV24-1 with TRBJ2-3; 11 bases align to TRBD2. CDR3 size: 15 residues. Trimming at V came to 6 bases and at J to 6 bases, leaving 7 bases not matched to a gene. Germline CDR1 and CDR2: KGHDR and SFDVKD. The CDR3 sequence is CATSLASGRLDTQYF. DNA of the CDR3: TGTGCCACCAGTTTGGCTAGCGGGAGGCTGGATACGCAGTATTTT.

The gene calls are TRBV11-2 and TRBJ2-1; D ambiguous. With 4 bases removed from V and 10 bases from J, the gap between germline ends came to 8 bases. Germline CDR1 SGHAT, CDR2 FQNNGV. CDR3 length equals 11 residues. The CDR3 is CASSYTMEQFF. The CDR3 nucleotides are TGTGCCAGCAGCTATACAATGGAGCAGTTCTTC.

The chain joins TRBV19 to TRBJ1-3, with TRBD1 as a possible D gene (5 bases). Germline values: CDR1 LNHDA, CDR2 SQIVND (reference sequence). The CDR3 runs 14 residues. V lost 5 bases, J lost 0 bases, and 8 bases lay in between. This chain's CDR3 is CASSGAFSGNTIYF. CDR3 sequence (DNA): TGTGCCAGTAGTGGGGCTTTCTCTGGAAACACCATATATTTT.

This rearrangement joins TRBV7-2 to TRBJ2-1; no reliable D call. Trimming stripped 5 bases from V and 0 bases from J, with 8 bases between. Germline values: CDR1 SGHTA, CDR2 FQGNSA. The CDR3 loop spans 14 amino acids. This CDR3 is CASSPSYSYNEQFF. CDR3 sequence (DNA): TGTGCCAGCAGCCCTTCGTACTCCTACAATGAGCAGTTCTTC.

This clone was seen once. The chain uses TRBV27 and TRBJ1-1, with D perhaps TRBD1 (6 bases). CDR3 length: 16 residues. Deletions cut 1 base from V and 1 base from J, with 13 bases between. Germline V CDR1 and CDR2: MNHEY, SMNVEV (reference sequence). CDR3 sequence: CASSLYGAGENTEAFF. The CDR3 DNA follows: TGTGCCAGCAGTTTATATGGGGCAGGGGAGAACACTGAAGCTTTCTTT.

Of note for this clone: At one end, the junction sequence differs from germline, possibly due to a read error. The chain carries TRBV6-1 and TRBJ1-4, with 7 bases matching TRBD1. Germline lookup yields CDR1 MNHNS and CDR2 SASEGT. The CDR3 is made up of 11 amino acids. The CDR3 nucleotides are TGTGCCAGCAGTGAAGCGGACAGGAGGGTTTTT. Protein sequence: CASSEADRRVF.

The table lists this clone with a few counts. Here the CDR3 DNA reads TGTGCCAGCAGCGTAACAACAGGGTTGGAAGCTTTCTTT. The encoded protein is CASSVTTGLEAFF. The chain links TRBV7-9 to TRBJ1-1, with D perhaps TRBD1 (6 bases). V lost 5 bases, J lost 8 bases, and 15 bases lay in between. Germline V CDR1 and CDR2: SEHNR, FQNEAQ (reference sequence). The CDR3 length is 13 residues.

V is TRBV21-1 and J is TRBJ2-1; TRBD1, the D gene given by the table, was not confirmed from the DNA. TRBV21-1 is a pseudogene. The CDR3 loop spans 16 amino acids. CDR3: CASSKLPWTTDNEQFF. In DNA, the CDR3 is TGTGCCAGCAGCAAACTTCCTTGGACAACCGACAATGAGCAGTTCTTC.

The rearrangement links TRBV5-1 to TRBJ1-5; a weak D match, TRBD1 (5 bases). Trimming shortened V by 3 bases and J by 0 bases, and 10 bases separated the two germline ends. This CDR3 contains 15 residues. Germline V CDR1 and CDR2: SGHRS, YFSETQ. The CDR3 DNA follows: TGCGCCAGCAGCTACGGGGGTTATAGCAATCAGCCCCAGCATTTT. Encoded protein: CASSYGGYSNQPQHF.

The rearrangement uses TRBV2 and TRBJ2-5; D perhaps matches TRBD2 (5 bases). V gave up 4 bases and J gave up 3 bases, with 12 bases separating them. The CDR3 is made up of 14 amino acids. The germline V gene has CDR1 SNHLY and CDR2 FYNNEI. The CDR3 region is CASSGGGSKETQYF. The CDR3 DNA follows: TGTGCCAGCAGTGGAGGTGGGAGTAAAGAGACCCAGTACTTC.

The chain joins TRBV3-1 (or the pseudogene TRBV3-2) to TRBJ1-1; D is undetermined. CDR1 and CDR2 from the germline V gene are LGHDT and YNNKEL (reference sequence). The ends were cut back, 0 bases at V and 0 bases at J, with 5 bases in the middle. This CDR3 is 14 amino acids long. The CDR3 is CASSQERVNTEAFF. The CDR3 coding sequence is TGTGCCAGCAGCCAAGAAAGAGTGAACACTGAAGCTTTCTTT.

The CDR3: CASSSLPGGSSYNEQFF. The CDR3 region has the DNA TGTGCCAGCAGCTCATTACCAGGGGGGAGCTCCTACAATGAGCAGTTCTTC. J is TRBJ2-1 and V is TRBV7-6; weak D call: TRBD1 (7 bases). CDR3 length equals 17 residues. The V gene lost 4 bases and the J gene lost 0 bases, with 16 bases spanning the gap. The germline V gene encodes CDR1 SGHVS and CDR2 FNYEAQ.

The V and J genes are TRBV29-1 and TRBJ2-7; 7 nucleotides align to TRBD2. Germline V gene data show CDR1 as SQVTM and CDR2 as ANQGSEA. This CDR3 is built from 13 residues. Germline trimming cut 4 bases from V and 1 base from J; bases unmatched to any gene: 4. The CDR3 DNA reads TGCAGCGTTGGGGGGAGGGCATCCTACGAGCAGTACTTC. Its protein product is CSVGGRASYEQYF.